Each of the 10 T cell receptor beta chains below was sequenced from the same sample in a study of T-cell memory formation after mild COVID-19. MiXCR, applied by TCRdb to the 5' RACE reads, yields one record per CDR3 protein. The data contain more than 250,000 distinct CDR3 sequences, under 20% of them seen just once; the ten biggest clones take up about a fifth. The sequencing input was PBMCs or a T cell subset sorted from them (not recorded which). These receptor sequences come from a man between 18 and 35 years old who had mild COVID-19 (a few samples of this study predate the infection). Cell type and time point are not known.

The rearrangement links TRBV3-1 to TRBJ1-6; D unresolved. Germline CDR1 is LGHDT and CDR2 is YNNKEL (reference sequence). The V gene lost 3 bases and the J gene lost 14 bases, with 11 bases spanning the gap. The CDR3 runs 12 residues. CDR3 sequence reads: CASSQSRNTLHF. In DNA form, the CDR3 reads TGTGCCAGCAGCCAGTCAAGAAACACCCTCCACTTT.

The chain joins TRBV5-1 to TRBJ2-3, with TRBD1 identical over 11 bases. The CDR3 length is 16 residues. After removal of 3 bases from V and 4 bases from J, the junction contained 7 bases not matched to a gene. Germline values: CDR1 SGHRS, CDR2 YFSETQ. The CDR3 nucleotides are TGCGCCAGCAGCTGGACAGGGGGCATGAGTCCAGATACGCAGTATTTT. Translating it yields CASSWTGGMSPDTQYF.

This clonotype was seen only a few times. This chain uses TRBV12-3 or TRBV12-4 with TRBJ2-3; 7 nucleotides match TRBD1. With V trimmed by 6 bases and J by 4 bases, 13 bases remained unmatched. The CDR3 has 16 amino acids. For the CDR3, the DNA is TGTGCCAGCAGCCCAGGACAGGCCAGGGGCCCAGATACGCAGTATTTT. Encoded protein: CASSPGQARGPDTQYF.

The chain is built from TRBV29-1 and TRBJ2-7; D call uncertain. This CDR3 contains 13 residues. Deletions cut 5 bases from V and 0 bases from J, with 11 bases between. Germline-derived CDR1 and CDR2 are SQVTM and ANQGSEA. The CDR3 sequence is CSVRLPSSYEQYF. Here the CDR3 DNA reads TGCAGCGTTAGACTTCCTAGCTCCTACGAGCAGTACTTC.

The chain recombines TRBV6-2 or TRBV6-3 with TRBJ2-7; the D is unclear. CDR3 length: 17 amino acids. V lost 0 bases, J lost 3 bases, and 18 bases lay in between. Per germline, CDR1 MNHEY and CDR2 SVGEGT. Written as DNA, the CDR3 is TGTGCCAGCAGTTACTCTAGACTCCCACAACCCAACTACGAGCAGTACGTC. It specifies CASSYSRLPQPNYEQYV.

This clonotype was seen a handful of times. The V and J genes are TRBV7-2 and TRBJ2-1, with D possibly matching TRBD2 (6 bases). Trimming took off 7 bases at V and 4 bases at J, with 11 bases between the two ends. The CDR3 is made up of 13 amino acids. Germline CDR1 SGHTA, CDR2 FQGNSA. The CDR3 is CASKLANYNEQFF. The DNA for the CDR3 is TGTGCCAGCAAACTAGCTAATTACAATGAGCAGTTCTTC.

A few counts support this clonotype. The chain couples TRBV10-3 to TRBJ2-5; 14 bases map to TRBD2. This CDR3 comprises 16 residues. Germline loops: CDR1 ENHRY, CDR2 SYGVKD. V dropped 5 bases and J dropped 3; count of bases not matched to a gene: 5. The CDR3 region is CAISTGLAGDEETQYF. The CDR3 nucleotides read TGTGCCATCAGTACGGGACTAGCGGGGGATGAAGAGACCCAGTACTTC.

This chain links TRBV7-9 with TRBJ2-1; D gene uncertain. The V gene's germline CDR1 is SEHNR and CDR2 FQNEAQ (reference sequence). This CDR3 comprises 11 residues. V shed 4 bases and J shed 13 bases, with 11 bases lying between them. DNA for the CDR3: TGTGCCAGCAGCTCCATGGCTCTTCAGTTCTTC. It encodes CASSSMALQFF.

In its sample, this clonotype ranks as medium-sized. The J gene is TRBJ1-5, the V gene TRBV5-1; no firm D call. V lost 1 base and J 4 bases, leaving 6 bases between the germline ends. CDR1 is SGHRS, CDR2 YFSETQ, per germline. There are 13 residues in the CDR3. The CDR3 sequence: CASSLNGNQPQHF. DNA for the CDR3: TGCGCCAGCAGCTTGAACGGAAATCAGCCCCAGCATTTT.

The CDR3 reads CATLSGTGGFNEQFF. The CDR3 nucleotides are TGTGCCACCCTCTCCGGGACAGGGGGCTTCAATGAGCAGTTCTTC. This chain links TRBV28 with TRBJ2-1, with 12 bases fitting TRBD1. Germline CDR1 reads MDHEN; CDR2 reads SYDVKM. CDR3 size: 15 residues. V trimming: 10 bases; J trimming: 6 bases; junction bases outside the gene matches: 10.